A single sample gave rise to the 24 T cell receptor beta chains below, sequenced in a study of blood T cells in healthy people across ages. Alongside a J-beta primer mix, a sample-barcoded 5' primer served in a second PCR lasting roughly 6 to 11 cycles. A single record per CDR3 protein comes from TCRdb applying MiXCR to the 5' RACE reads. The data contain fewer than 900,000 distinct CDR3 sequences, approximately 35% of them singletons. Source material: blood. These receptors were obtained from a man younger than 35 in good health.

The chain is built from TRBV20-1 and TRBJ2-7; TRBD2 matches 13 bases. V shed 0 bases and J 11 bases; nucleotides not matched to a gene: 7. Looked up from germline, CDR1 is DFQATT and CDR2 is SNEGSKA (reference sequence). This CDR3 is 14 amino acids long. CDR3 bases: TGCAGTGCTAGAGATCGAGGGGGGACTAGCGGGGAGTACTTC. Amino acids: CSARDRGGTSGEYF.

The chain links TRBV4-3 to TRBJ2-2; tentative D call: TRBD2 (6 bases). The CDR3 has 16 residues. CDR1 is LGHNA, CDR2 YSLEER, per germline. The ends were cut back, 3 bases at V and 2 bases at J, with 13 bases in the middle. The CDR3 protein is CASSQAGWPNTGELFF. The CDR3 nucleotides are TGCGCCAGCAGCCAGGCGGGATGGCCTAACACCGGGGAGCTGTTTTTT.

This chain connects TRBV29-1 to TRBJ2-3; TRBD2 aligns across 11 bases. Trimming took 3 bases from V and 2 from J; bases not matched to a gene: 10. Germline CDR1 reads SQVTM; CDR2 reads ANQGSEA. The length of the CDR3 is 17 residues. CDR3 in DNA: TGCAGCGTTGATGGTACCCTAGCGGGGGGACCCACAGATACGCAGTATTTT. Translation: CSVDGTLAGGPTDTQYF.

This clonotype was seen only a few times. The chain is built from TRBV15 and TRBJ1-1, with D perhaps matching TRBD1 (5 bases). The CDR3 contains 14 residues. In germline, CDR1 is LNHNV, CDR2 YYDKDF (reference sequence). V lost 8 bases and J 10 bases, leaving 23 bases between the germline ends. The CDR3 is CATAGRWDARGAFF. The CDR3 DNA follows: TGTGCCACCGCAGGACGTTGGGACGCCCGCGGAGCTTTCTTT.

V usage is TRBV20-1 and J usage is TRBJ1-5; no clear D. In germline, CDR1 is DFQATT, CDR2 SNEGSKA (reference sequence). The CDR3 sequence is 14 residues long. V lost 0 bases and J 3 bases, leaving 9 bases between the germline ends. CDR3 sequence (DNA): TGCAGTGCTAGAGAATGGCAGACCAATCAGCCCCAGCATTTT. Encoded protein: CSAREWQTNQPQHF.

CDR3 in DNA: TGTGCCAGCAGGGGGATAACTAGCGGAAGTCTGTTGCTCACAGATACGCAGTATTTT. Translating gives CASRGITSGSLLLTDTQYF. The chain couples TRBV6-1 to TRBJ2-3; 8 nucleotides align to TRBD2. Germline V CDR1 and CDR2: MNHNS, SASEGT. Trimming took 6 bases from V and 2 from J; bases not matched to a gene: 19. This CDR3 is built from 19 residues.

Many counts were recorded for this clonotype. The CDR3 spells CAIRQELLDTQYF. The DNA of the CDR3 is TGTGCCATCAGACAGGAATTGTTAGATACGCAGTATTTT. The chain uses TRBV10-3 and TRBJ2-3; maybe TRBD1 (5 bases). The CDR3 contains 13 residues. The V gene's germline CDR1 is ENHRY and CDR2 SYGVKD. V dropped 6 bases and J dropped 5 bases, with 12 bases sitting between them.

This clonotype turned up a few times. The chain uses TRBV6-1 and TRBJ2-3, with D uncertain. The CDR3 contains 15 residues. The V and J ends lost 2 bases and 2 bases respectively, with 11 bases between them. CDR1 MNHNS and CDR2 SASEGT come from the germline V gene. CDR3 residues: CASSEIAHLTDTQYF. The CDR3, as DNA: TGTGCCAGCAGTGAAATAGCCCACCTCACAGATACGCAGTATTTT.

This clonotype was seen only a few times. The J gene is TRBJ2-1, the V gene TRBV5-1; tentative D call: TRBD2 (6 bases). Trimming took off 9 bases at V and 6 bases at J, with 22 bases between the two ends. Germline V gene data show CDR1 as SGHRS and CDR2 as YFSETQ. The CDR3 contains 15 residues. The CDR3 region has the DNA TGCGCCACCACGGAGTTGGAGGGAAATCCCAATGAGCAGTTCTTC. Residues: CATTELEGNPNEQFF.

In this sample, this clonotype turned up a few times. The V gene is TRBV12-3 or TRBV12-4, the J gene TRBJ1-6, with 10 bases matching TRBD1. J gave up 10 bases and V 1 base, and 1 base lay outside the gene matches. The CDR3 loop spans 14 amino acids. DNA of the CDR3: TGTGCCAGCAGTTTAGGGACAGGGGGGTCACCCCTCCACTTT. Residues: CASSLGTGGSPLHF.

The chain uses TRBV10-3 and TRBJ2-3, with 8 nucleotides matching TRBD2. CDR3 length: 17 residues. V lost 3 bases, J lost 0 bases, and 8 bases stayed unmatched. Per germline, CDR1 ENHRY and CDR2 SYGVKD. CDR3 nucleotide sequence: TGTGCCATCAGTGACCAGCGGGGGACATCTAGCACAGATACGCAGTATTTT. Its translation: CAISDQRGTSSTDTQYF.

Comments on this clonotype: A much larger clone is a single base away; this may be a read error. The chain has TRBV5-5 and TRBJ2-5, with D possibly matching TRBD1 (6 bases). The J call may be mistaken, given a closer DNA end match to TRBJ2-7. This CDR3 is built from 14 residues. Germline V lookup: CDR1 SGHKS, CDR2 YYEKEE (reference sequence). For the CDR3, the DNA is TGTGCCAGCAGCTTGATACAGGGTGGAATCGAGCAGTACTTC. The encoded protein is CASSLIQGGIEQYF.

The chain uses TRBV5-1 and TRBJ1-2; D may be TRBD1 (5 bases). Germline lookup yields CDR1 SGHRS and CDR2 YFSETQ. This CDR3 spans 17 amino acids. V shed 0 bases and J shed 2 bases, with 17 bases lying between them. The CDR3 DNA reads TGCGCCAGCAGCTTGGATTACGGGCAGGGAGCCAACTATGGCTACACCTTC. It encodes CASSLDYGQGANYGYTF.

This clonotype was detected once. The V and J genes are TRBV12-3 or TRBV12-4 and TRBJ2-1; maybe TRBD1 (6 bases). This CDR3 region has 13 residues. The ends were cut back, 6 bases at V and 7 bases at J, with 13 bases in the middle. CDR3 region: CASRPTTGNEQFF. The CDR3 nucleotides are TGTGCCAGCAGACCCACTACAGGGAATGAGCAGTTCTTC.

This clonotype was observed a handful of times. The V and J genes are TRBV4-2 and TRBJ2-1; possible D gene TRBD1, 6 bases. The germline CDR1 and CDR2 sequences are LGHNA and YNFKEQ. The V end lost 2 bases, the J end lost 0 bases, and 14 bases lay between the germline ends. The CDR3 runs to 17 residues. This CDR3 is CASSQKTGSGSYNEQFF. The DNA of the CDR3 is TGTGCCAGCAGCCAAAAAACAGGGAGCGGCTCCTACAATGAGCAGTTCTTC.

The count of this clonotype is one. CDR3 residues: CASSYTGPSTEAFF. Here the CDR3 DNA reads TGTGCCAGCAGTTACACAGGGCCCAGCACTGAAGCTTTCTTT. This chain joins TRBV6-5 and TRBJ1-1; perhaps TRBD1 as D (6 bases). V was trimmed by 2 bases and J by 4 bases, leaving 11 bases between them. The CDR3 consists of 14 residues. Germline lookup yields CDR1 MNHEY and CDR2 SVGAGI.

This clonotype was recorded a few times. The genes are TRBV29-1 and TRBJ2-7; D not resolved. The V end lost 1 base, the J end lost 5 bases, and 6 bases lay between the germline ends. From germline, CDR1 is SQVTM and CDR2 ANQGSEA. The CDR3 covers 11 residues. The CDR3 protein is CSVEVGNEQYF. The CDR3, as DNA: TGCAGCGTTGAAGTCGGAAACGAGCAGTACTTC.

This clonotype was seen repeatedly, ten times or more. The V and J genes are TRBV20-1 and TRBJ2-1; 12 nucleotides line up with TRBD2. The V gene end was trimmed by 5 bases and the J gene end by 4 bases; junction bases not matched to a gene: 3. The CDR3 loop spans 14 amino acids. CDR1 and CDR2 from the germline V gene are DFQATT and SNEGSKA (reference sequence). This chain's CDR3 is CSAALAGGYNEQFF. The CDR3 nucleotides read TGCAGTGCTGCACTAGCGGGGGGATACAATGAGCAGTTCTTC.

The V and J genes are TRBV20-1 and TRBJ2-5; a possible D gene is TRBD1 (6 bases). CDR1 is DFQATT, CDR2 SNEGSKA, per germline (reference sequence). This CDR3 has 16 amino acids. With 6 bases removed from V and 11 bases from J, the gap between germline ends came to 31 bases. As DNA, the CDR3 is TGCAGTGCCCATGATCTTTTGGGCCAGGGGTACAATGAGCAGTACTTC. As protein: CSAHDLLGQGYNEQYF.

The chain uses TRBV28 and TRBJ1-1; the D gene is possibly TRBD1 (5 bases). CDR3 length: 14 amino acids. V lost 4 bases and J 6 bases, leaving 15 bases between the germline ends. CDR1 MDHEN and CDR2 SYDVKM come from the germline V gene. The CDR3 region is CASSSSRRGPEAFF. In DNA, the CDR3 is TGTGCCAGCAGTTCATCTCGAAGGGGCCCTGAAGCTTTCTTT.

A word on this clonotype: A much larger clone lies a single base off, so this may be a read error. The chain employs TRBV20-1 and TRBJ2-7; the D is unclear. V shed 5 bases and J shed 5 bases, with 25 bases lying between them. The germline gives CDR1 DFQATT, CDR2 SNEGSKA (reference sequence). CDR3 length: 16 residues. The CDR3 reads CSAPNPRRASINEQYF. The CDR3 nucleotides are TGCAGTGCTCCAAACCCGCGACGAGCGAGCATCAACGAGCAGTACTTC.

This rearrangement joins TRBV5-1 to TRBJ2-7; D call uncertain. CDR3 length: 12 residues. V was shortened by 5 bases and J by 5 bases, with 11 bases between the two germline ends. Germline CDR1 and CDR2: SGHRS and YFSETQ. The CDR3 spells CASSSGSDEQYF. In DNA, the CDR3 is TGCGCCAGCAGTTCCGGGTCCGACGAGCAGTACTTC.

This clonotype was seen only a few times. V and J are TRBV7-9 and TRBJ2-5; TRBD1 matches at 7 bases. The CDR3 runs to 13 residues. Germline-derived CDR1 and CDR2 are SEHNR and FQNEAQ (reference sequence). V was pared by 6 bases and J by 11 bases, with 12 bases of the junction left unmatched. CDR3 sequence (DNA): TGTGCCAGCAGTTCCACAGGGGTAAATGAGCAGTACTTC. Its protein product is CASSSTGVNEQYF.

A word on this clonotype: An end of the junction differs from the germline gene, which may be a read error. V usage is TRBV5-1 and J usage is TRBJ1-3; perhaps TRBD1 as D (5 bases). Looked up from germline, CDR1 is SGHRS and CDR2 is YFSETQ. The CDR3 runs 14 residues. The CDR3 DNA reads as TGCGCCGGCAGCTGGACAAGGGACGAGAACACCATATATTTT. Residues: CAGSWTRDENTIYF.